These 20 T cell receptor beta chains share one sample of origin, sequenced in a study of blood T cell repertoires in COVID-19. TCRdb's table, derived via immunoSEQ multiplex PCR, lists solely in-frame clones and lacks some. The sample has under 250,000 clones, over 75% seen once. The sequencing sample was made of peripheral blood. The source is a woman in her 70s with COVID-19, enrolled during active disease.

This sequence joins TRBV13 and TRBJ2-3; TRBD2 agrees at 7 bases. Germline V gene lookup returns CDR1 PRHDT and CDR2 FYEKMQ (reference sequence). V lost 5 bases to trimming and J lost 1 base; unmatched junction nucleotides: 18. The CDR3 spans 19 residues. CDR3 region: CASSGFRDGRAGGTDTQYF. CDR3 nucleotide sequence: TGTGCCAGCAGCGGATTCCGCGATGGGAGGGCCGGGGGCACAGATACGCAGTATTTT.

The CDR3 reads CASSEALGGFHMGNTIYF. In nucleotides, the CDR3 is TGTGCCAGCAGTGAAGCGCTAGGAGGGTTCCATATGGGAAACACCATATATTTT. The rearrangement links TRBV6-1 to TRBJ1-3; D gene unclear. The ends were cut back, 0 bases at V and 4 bases at J, with 19 bases in the middle. Germline CDR1 and CDR2: MNHNS and SASEGT. The CDR3 contains 18 residues.

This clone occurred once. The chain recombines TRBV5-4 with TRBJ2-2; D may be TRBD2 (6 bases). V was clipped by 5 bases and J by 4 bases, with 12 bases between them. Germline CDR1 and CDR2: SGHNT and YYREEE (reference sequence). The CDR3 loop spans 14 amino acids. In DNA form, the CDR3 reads TGTGCCAGCAGAGGAGGGCGAGGCACCGGGGAGCTGTTTTTT. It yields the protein CASRGGRGTGELFF.

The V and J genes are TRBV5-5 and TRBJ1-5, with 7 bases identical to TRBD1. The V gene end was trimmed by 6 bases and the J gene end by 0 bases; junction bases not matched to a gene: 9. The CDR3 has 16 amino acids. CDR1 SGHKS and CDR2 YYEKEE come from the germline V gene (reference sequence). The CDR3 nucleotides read TGTGCCAGCAATACAGGGGATTCCCCTAGCAATCAGCCCCAGCATTTT. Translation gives CASNTGDSPSNQPQHF.

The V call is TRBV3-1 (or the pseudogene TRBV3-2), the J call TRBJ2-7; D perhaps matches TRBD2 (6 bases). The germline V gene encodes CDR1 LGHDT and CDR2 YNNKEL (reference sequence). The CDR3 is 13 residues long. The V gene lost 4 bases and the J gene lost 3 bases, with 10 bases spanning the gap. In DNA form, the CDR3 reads TGTGCCAGCAGCCTACGGACTAACTACGAGCAGTACTTC. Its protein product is CASSLRTNYEQYF.

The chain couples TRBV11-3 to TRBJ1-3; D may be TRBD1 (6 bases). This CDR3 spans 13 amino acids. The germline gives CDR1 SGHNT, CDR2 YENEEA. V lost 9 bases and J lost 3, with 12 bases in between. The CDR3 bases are TGTGCCAGTAGGGTGGACAGTGGAAACACCATATATTTT. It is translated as CASRVDSGNTIYF.

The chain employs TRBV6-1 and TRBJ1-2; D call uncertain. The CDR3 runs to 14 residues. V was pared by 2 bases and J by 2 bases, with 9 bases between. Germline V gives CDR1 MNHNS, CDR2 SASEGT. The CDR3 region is CASSEHLLNYGYTF. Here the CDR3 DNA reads TGTGCCAGCAGTGAACATCTGCTAAACTATGGCTACACCTTC.

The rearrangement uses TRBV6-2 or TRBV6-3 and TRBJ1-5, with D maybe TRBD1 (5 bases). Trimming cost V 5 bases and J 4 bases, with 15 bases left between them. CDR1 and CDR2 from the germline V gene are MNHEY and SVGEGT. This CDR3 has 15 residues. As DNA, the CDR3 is TGTGCCAGCAGTGGGGGGTCGCTGGGAAATCAGCCCCAGCATTTT. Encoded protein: CASSGGSLGNQPQHF.

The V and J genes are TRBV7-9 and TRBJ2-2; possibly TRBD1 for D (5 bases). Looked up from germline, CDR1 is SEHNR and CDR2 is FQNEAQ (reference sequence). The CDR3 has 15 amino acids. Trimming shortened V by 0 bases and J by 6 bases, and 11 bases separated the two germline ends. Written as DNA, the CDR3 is TGTGCCAGCAGCTTAGCGGGCCCCAGGGCCGGGGAGCTGTTTTTT. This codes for CASSLAGPRAGELFF.

CDR3 nucleotides: TGTGCCAGCAGCTTAGGAGCTCTGAATGAAAAACTGTTTTTT. Its protein product is CASSLGALNEKLFF. The rearrangement uses TRBV11-3 and TRBJ1-4; no reliable D call. V lost 1 base to trimming and J lost 5 bases, with 8 bases between them. There are 14 residues in the CDR3. CDR1 and CDR2 from the germline V gene are SGHNT and YENEEA.

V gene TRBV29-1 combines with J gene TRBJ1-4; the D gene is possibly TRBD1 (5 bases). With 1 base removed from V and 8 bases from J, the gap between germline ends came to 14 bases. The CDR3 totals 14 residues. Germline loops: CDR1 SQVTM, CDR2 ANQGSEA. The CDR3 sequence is CSVEVGMGPEKLFF. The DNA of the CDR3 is TGCAGCGTTGAAGTTGGGATGGGGCCCGAAAAACTGTTTTTT.

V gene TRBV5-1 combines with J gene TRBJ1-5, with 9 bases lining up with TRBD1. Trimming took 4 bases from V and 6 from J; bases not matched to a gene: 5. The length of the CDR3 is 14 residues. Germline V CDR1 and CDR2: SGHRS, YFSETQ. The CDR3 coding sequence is TGCGCCAGCAGCACCGGGACAGGGACTCAGCCCCAGCATTTT. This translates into CASSTGTGTQPQHF.

CDR3 sequence (DNA): TGTGCCACCAGCGACGGACAGGGAACTGGAAACACCATATATTTT. Protein: CATSDGQGTGNTIYF. V usage is TRBV24-1 and J usage is TRBJ1-3; 8 bases are a match to TRBD1. Germline V gene lookup returns CDR1 KGHDR and CDR2 SFDVKD. The CDR3 runs to 15 residues. Losses at the gene ends were 7 bases for V and 2 bases for J; bases not matched to a gene: 6.

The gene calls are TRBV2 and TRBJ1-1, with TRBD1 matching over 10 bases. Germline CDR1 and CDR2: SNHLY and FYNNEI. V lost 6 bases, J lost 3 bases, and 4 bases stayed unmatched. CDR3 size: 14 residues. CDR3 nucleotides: TGTGCCAGCAGGGGGACAGGGGTTGACACTGAAGCTTTCTTT. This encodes CASRGTGVDTEAFF.

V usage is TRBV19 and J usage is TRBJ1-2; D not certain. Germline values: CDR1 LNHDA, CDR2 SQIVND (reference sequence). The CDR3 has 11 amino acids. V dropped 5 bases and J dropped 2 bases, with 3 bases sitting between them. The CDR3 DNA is TGTGCCAGTAGTCGGAACTATGGCTACACCTTC. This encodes CASSRNYGYTF.

CDR3 coding DNA: TGTGCCAGCAGCGGTGGGGGCAGGGGAAGACCCCAGCATTTT. Translating it yields CASSGGGRGRPQHF. The J gene is TRBJ1-5, the V gene TRBV11-2; weak D call: TRBD1 (6 bases). The CDR3 loop spans 14 amino acids. Germline CDR1 reads SGHAT; CDR2 reads FQNNGV. V was shortened by 5 bases and J by 10 bases, with 18 bases between the two germline ends.

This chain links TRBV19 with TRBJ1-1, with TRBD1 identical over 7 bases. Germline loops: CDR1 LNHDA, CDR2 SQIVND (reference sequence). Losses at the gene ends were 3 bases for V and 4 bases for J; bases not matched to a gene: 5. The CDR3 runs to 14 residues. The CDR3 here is CASSIRGQATEAFF. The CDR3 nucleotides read TGTGCCAGTAGTATCCGAGGACAGGCCACTGAAGCTTTCTTT.

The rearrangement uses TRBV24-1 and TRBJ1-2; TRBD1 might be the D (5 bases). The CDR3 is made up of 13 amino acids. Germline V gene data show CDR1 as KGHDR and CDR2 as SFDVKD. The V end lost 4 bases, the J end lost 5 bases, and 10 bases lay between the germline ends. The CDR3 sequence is CATSEKQGYGYTF. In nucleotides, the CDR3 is TGTGCCACCAGTGAGAAGCAGGGTTATGGCTACACCTTC.

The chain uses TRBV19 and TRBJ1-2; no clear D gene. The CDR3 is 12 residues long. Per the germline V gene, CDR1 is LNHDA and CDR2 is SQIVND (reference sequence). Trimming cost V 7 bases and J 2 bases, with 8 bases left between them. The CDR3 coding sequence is TGTGCCAGTAATCCAGGCAACTATGGCTACACCTTC. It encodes CASNPGNYGYTF.

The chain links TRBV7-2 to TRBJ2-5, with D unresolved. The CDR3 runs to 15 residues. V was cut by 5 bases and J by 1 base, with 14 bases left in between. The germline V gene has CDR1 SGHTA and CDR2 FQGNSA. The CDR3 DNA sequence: TGTGCCAGCAGCCCCCCGGAGCGAGCCCAAGAGACCCAGTACTTC. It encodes CASSPPERAQETQYF.